The 6 T cell receptor beta chains in this list originate from one sample, sequenced in a study of blood T cell repertoires in COVID-19. The assay was immunoSEQ multiplex PCR, and TCRdb's table has in-frame clones only and misses some. The sample has roughly 180,000 clones, 80% to 90% seen once. Sequenced sample: PBMCs or T cells enriched from blood (not recorded which). These receptors originate from a man aged 40-55 years who had recovered from COVID-19.

As DNA, the CDR3 is TGTGCCAGCAGTTCCCACGAGGGAACTGGGGCCAACGTCCTGACTTTC. Protein sequence: CASSSHEGTGANVLTF. The chain carries TRBV6-2 or TRBV6-3 and TRBJ2-6, with D perhaps matching TRBD2 (5 bases). CDR1 is MNHEY, CDR2 SVGEGT, per germline. V dropped 4 bases and J dropped 2 bases, with 12 bases sitting between them. CDR3 length: 16 amino acids.

This chain joins TRBV7-9 and TRBJ1-1; 8 bases agree with TRBD1. CDR1 and CDR2 (germline): SEHNR, FQNEAQ (reference sequence). The junction had 7 bases not matched to a gene; V was cut back by 3 bases and J by 7 bases. The CDR3 has 14 residues. The CDR3 nucleotides read TGTGCCAGCAGCTTGACAGGGGCCGCGGTTGAAGCTTTCTTT. Encoded protein: CASSLTGAAVEAFF.

This sequence joins TRBV10-3 and TRBJ2-1; TRBD1 agrees at 9 bases. CDR1 and CDR2 from the germline V gene are ENHRY and SYGVKD. The ends lost 1 base at V and 3 bases at J; junction bases unmatched: 4. CDR3 length equals 16 residues. The CDR3 loop is CAISEYVDRGYNEQFF. Here the CDR3 DNA reads TGTGCCATCAGTGAGTACGTGGACAGGGGCTACAATGAGCAGTTCTTC.

This clone was recorded once. This chain joins TRBV7-2 and TRBJ1-2, with 8 bases aligning to TRBD1. Unmatched junction bases numbered 3, after V lost 0 bases and J lost 3 bases. CDR1 is SGHTA and CDR2 is FQGNSA in the germline V gene. The CDR3 is made up of 15 amino acids. CDR3 residues: CASSLAYRGDYGYTF. CDR3 coding DNA: TGTGCCAGCAGCTTAGCGTACAGGGGGGACTATGGCTACACCTTC.

This sequence joins TRBV2 and TRBJ2-7, with D hard to call. In germline, CDR1 is SNHLY, CDR2 FYNNEI. V dropped 0 bases and J dropped 7 bases, with 10 bases sitting between them. The CDR3 extends over 13 amino acids. CDR3 residues: CASSEALRWEQYF. CDR3 coding DNA: TGTGCCAGCAGTGAAGCGTTACGGTGGGAGCAGTACTTC.

The chain couples TRBV9 to TRBJ1-5; D is possibly TRBD1 (6 bases). Germline-derived CDR1 and CDR2 are SGDLS and YYNGEE. The germline V and J ends were trimmed by 4 bases and 0 bases, with 11 bases remaining between them. This CDR3 is built from 15 residues. The CDR3 spells CASSQTGISNQPQHF. In DNA form, the CDR3 reads TGTGCCAGCAGCCAGACAGGCATTAGCAATCAGCCCCAGCATTTT.